The clone carrying this TCR beta chain showed up just a few times. This record comes from a study of T cells after yellow fever vaccination. Study summary: Preparing low-cell-number fractions relied on SMART-Seq v4 Ultra Low Input.

Researchers made TCR cDNA using 5'RACE template switching, and this step added a universal primer site and UMIs. Each CDR3 protein is one row after TCRdb ran MiXCR on the 5' RACE reads. The sample contains 25,000 to 30,000 distinct CDR3 sequences, 6.3% of which appear only once. CDR1 is MNHEY, CDR2 SMNVEV, per germline (reference sequence). V shed 4 bases, J shed 2 bases, and the junction held 8 bases outside the gene matches. The CDR3 runs 15 residues. General study points: Once the booster was given, most primary-vaccination clones reappeared, at approximately 97% for CD4 and approximately 88% for CD8.

Sequencing used PBMCs, either bulk or a sorted T-cell subset (CD4+, CD8+, memory, or dextramer-sorted; not recorded which), obtained on the day of the yellow fever booster vaccination. This chain uses TRBV27 with TRBJ2-7; 7 bases line up with TRBD2. The origin of this receptor is a man under 40 who received the YFV17D yellow fever vaccine. CDR3 nucleotide sequence: TGTGCCAGCAGTTCTAGCGGACCGAGCCCCTACGAGCAGTACTTC. It encodes CASSSSGPSPYEQYF.